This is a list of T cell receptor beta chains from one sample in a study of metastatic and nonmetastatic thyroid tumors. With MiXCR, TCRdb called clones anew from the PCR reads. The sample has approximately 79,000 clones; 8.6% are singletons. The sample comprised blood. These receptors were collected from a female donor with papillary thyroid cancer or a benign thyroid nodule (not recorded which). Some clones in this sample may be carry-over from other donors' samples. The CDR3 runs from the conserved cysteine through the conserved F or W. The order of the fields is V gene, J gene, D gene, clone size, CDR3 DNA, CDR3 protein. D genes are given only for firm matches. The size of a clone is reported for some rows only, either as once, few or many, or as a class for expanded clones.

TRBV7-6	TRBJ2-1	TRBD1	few	TGTGCCAGCAGCTTAGAGGGGGCGTCCTACAATGAGCAATTCTTC	CASSLEGASYNEQFF
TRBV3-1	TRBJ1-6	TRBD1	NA	TGTGCCAGCACCTCTGGACAGGGTGTGTTAGGATATTCACCCCTCCACTTT	CASTSGQGVLGYSPLHF
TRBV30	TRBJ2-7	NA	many	TGTGCCTGGGGGGGATACGAGCAGTACTTC	CAWGGYEQYF
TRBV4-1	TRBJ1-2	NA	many	TGCGCCAGCAGCCAACTTATTACAGGTGGAGGCTATGGCTACACCTTC	CASSQLITGGGYGYTF
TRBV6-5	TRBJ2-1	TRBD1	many	TGTGCCAGCAGTTACGGACAGGAATACAATGAGCAGTTCTTC	CASSYGQEYNEQFF
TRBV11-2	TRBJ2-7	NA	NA	TGTGCCAGCAGCTTAGTCGGGGAATTAGGCTACGAGCAGTACTTC	CASSLVGELGYEQYF
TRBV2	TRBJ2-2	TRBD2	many	TGTGCCAGCAGCCGAACGGGGGGTAGCACCGGGGAGCTGTTTTTT	CASSRTGGSTGELFF
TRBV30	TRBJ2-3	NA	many	TGTGCCTGGAGTTTCCAGGGGGGCCCCACAGATACGCAGTATTTT	CAWSFQGGPTDTQYF
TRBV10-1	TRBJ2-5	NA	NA	TGCGCCAGCAGTGACACTTGGTCAGAAGAGACCCAGTACTTC	CASSDTWSEETQYF
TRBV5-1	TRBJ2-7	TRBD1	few	TGCGCCAGCAGGGAGGGACAGGGCGAGCAGTACTTC	CASREGQGEQYF
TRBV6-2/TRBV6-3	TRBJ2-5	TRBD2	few	TGTGCCAGCAGTACGGGGACTAGCGGGAGAAGTTTGTTAGAGACCCAGTACTTC	CASSTGTSGRSLLETQYF
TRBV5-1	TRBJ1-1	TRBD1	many	TGCGCCAGCAGCCCGGGACAGTCGGAAGCTTTCTTT	CASSPGQSEAFF
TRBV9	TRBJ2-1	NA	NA	TGTGCCAGCAGCGTCCACGTCGAAACTGAGCAGTTCTTC	CASSVHVETEQFF
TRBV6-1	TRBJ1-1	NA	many	TGTGCCAGCAGGATAGACGGACGAGGAGGCACTGAAGCTTTCTTT	CASRIDGRGGTEAFF
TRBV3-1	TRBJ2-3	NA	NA	TGTGCCAGCAGCCAAGCCCACCAGCAGGCAGATACGCAGTATTTT	CASSQAHQQADTQYF
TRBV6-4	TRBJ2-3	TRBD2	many	TGTGCCAGCTCTTCAAGCGGGGCCACAGATACGCAGTATTTT	CASSSSGATDTQYF
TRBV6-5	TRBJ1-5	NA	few	TGTGCCAGCAGTTACTCTAACCAACCGGGCAATCAGCCCCAGCATTTT	CASSYSNQPGNQPQHF
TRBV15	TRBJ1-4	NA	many	TGTGCCACCAGCAGTGGGGCGACAACTAATGAAAAACTGTTTTTT	CATSSGATTNEKLFF
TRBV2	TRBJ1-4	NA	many	TGTGCCAGCAGTGAAGCGCAGCCAACTAATGAAAAACTGTTTTTT	CASSEAQPTNEKLFF
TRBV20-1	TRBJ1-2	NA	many	TGCAGTGCTTACAGCTATGGCTACACCTTC	CSAYSYGYTF
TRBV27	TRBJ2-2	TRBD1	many	TGTGCCAGCAGGGGGCAGGGGGCGCGGGACACCGGGGAGCTGTTTTTT	CASRGQGARDTGELFF
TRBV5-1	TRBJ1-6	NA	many	TGCGCCAGCAGCCCCCGGGGGGGGGGACGGCTGTGGGCCCCCAATTCACCCCTCCACTTT	CASSPRGGGRLWAPNSPLHF
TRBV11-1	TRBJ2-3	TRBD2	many	TGTGCCAGCAGCCCTACTAGCGGGGGGGCCCTGGTTCCAGATACGCAGTATTTT	CASSPTSGGALVPDTQYF
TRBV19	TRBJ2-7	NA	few	TGTGCCAGTAGTATCGGGCCTGCTCTAACCTACGAGCAGTACTTC	CASSIGPALTYEQYF
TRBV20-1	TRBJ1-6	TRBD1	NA	TGCAGTGCTAGACCACCGACAGGGGGCTATAATTCACCCCTCCACTTT	CSARPPTGGYNSPLHF
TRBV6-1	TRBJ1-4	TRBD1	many	TGTGCCAGCACACCCGGGACAGGTGCAACTAATGAAAAACTGTTTTTT	CASTPGTGATNEKLFF
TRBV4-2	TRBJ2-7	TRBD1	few	TGTGCCAGCAGCCAAGCACCCGACAGGGACTACGAGCAGTACTTC	CASSQAPDRDYEQYF
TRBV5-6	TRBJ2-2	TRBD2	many	TGTGCCAGCAGCTGGGAGGGAACGAACACCGGGGAGCTGTTTTTT	CASSWEGTNTGELFF
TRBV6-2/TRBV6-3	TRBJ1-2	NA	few	TGTGCCAGCAGTTACGGGGAGGAGGGACGGTTGGAAGGCTACACCTTC	CASSYGEEGRLEGYTF
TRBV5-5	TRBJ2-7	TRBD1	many	TGTGCCAGCAGCAGCCGACAGGGGATTACCTACGAGCAGTACTTC	CASSSRQGITYEQYF
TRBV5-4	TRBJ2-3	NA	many	TGTGCCAGCAGCCTGAGTTCTAGCACAGATACGCAGTATTTT	CASSLSSSTDTQYF
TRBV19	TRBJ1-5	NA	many	TGTGCCAGTAGTATAAGGTCAGGGGCGCAGAGCAATCAGCCCCAGCATTTT	CASSIRSGAQSNQPQHF
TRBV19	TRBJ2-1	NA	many	TGTGCCAGTAGTATAAGTGGGGGATGGGATGAGCAGTTCTTC	CASSISGGWDEQFF
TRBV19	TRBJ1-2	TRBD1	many	TGTGCCAGTAGTACCTCAACAGGGGTTCCTGGCTACACCTTC	CASSTSTGVPGYTF
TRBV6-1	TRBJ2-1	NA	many	TGTGCCAGCAGTCCAGGACAAGGACACTCCTACAATGAGCAGTTCTTC	CASSPGQGHSYNEQFF
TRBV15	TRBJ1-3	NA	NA	TGTGCCACCGGCCCTCCAGCCTCTGGAAACACCATATATTTT	CATGPPASGNTIYF
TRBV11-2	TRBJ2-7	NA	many	TGTGCCAGCAGCCCGAGTCTAGCTGCAAAAGGGGCCTACGAGCAGTACTTC	CASSPSLAAKGAYEQYF
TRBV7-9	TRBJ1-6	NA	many	TGTGCCAGCAGCCCTAGCGGGGCGACGAATTCACCCCTCCACTTT	CASSPSGATNSPLHF
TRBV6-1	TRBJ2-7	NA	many	TGTGCCAGCAGTACTGGGCCAAAGGGGGAGCAGTACTTC	CASSTGPKGEQYF
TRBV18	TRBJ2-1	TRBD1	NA	TGTGCCAGCTCACCTATACAACAGGGGGCGTACAATGAGCAGTTCTTC	CASSPIQQGAYNEQFF
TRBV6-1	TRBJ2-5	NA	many	TGTGCCAGCAAACAGGGCGTCGAGACCCAGTACTTC	CASKQGVETQYF
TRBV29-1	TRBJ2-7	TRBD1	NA	TGCAGCGTTGCCTACCCCACAGGGGGGCTGAGTCACGAGCAGTACTTC	CSVAYPTGGLSHEQYF
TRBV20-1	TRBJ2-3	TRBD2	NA	TGCAGTGCTAGAGATTTGGCGGGGGGGGATACGCAGTATTTT	CSARDLAGGDTQYF
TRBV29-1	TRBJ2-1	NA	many	TGCAGCGTTGACTCCTACAATGAGCAGTTCTTC	CSVDSYNEQFF
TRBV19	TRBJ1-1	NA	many	TGTGCCAGTAGTATATCAGGGGCGAACACTGAAGCTTTCTTT	CASSISGANTEAFF
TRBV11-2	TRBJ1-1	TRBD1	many	TGTGCCAGCAGCTCCAAGCCCCCAGGGGGCAGGACTGAAGCTTTCTTT	CASSSKPPGGRTEAFF
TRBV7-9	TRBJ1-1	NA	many	TGTGCCAGCTCCTTCGGACGGGCAAACACTGAAGCTTTCTTT	CASSFGRANTEAFF
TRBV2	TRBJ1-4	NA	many	TGTGCCAGCATCAGTGGTGAAAAACTGTTTTTT	CASISGEKLFF
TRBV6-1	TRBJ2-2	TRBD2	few	TGTGCCAGCAGTGAGGCGGGAGGGCCGGTCGGGGAGCTGTTTTTT	CASSEAGGPVGELFF
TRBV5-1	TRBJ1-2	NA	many	TGCGCCAGCAGCTTGGAAGGGGCGAGGGGCTACACCTTC	CASSLEGARGYTF
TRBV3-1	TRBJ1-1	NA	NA	TGTGCCAGCAGCCACCAAGGGGAGACTGAAGCTTTCTTT	CASSHQGETEAFF
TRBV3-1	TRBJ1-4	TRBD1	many	TGTGCCAGCAGCCGACAGGGGGCTAATGAAAAACTGTTTTTT	CASSRQGANEKLFF
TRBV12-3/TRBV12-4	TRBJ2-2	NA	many	TGTGCCAGCATTGGGGGGGACAAGCAGAACACCGGGGAGCTGTTTTTT	CASIGGDKQNTGELFF